The following is a T cell receptor beta chain sequence with its context. Its specificity is unknown. The sample is drawn from a study of tumor-infiltrating lymphocytes in localized non-small cell lung cancer. Whole-study findings and limits: Tumor T-cell fraction was not associated with recurrence-free survival.

Here immunoSEQ multiplex PCR was the method, and the copy in TCRdb shows in-frame clones only, minus some. The sample consists of around 16,000 clones, 73% of them appearing once. The CDR3 has 13 amino acids. V was clipped by 6 bases and J by 0 bases, with 6 bases between them. CDR1 and CDR2 (germline): KGHSH, LQKENI. The sequencing sample was made of lung tumor tissue. V and J are TRBV18 and TRBJ1-5; unclear D gene. The receptor was derived from a human donor with non-small cell lung cancer. The CDR3 nucleotides are TGTGCCAGCTCCGAGAATAGCAATCAGCCCCAGCATTTT. Its protein is CASSENSNQPQHF.